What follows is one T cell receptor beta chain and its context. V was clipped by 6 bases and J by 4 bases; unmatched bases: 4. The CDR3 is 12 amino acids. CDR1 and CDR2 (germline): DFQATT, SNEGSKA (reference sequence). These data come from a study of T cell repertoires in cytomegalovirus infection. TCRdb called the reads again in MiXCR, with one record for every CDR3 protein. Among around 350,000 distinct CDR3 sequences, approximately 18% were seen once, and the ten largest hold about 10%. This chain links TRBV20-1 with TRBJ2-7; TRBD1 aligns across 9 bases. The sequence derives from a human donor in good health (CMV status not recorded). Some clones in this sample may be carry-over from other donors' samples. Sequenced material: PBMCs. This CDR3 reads CSAGTGLYEQYF. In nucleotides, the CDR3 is TGCAGTGCCGGGACAGGGTTATACGAGCAGTACTTC.